A single sample gave rise to the 27 T cell receptor beta chains below, sequenced in a study of shared clonotypes between healthy human individuals. Produced via immunoSEQ multiplex PCR; TCRdb's table is partial and in-frame only. Among about 960,000 clones listed, approximately 80% were seen once. Input material: memory CD4+ T cells sorted from blood. Documented subset: CD45RA-negative fraction. The receptors come from a man aged 18 to 29 in good health.

This sequence joins TRBV18 and TRBJ2-5; 10 positions agree with TRBD2. The CDR3 is 14 amino acids. The junction had 3 bases not matched to a gene; V was cut back by 5 bases and J by 3 bases. CDR1 is KGHSH, CDR2 LQKENI, per germline. This CDR3 is CASSTTSGEETQYF. The DNA of the CDR3 is TGTGCCAGCTCAACCACTAGCGGGGAAGAGACCCAGTACTTC.

The chain joins TRBV19 to TRBJ2-4; 7 bases map to TRBD1. The CDR3 covers 18 residues. Trimming at V came to 1 base and at J to 0 bases, leaving 9 bases not matched to a gene. Germline assignment: CDR1 LNHDA and CDR2 SQIVND (reference sequence). CDR3 DNA: TGTGCCAGTAGTATAGGACAGGGCCTCTCCCTAGCCAAAAACATTCAGTACTTC. Translated: CASSIGQGLSLAKNIQYF.

The gene calls are TRBV25-1 and TRBJ2-7; a possible D gene is TRBD2 (6 bases). Per germline, CDR1 MGHDK and CDR2 SYGVNS. The length of the CDR3 is 15 residues. Trimming took off 3 bases at V and 2 bases at J, with 14 bases between the two ends. CDR3 protein: CASSDRGERAYEQYF. In DNA, the CDR3 is TGTGCCAGCAGTGACCGCGGGGAGCGGGCCTACGAGCAGTACTTC.

The genes are TRBV10-3 and TRBJ2-1, with TRBD2 identical over 8 bases. The CDR3 length is 11 residues. J lost 9 bases, V lost 6 bases, and 1 base had no gene match. The germline V gene has CDR1 ENHRY and CDR2 SYGVKD. The chain's CDR3 is CAIRTSGEQFF. Here the CDR3 DNA reads TGTGCCATCAGAACTAGCGGTGAGCAGTTCTTC.

The rearrangement uses TRBV27 and TRBJ1-2, with TRBD1 as a possible D gene (5 bases). The germline gives CDR1 MNHEY, CDR2 SMNVEV (reference sequence). The CDR3 spans 12 residues. V was cut by 8 bases and J by 11 bases, with 18 bases left in between. The CDR3 loop reads CASSRSGGSYTF. Written as DNA, the CDR3 is TGTGCCAGCTCCCGCTCTGGGGGGTCGTACACCTTC.

The J gene is TRBJ1-2, the V gene TRBV5-1; unclear D gene. Germline lookup yields CDR1 SGHRS and CDR2 YFSETQ. The ends were cut back, 3 bases at V and 3 bases at J, with 12 bases in the middle. The CDR3 is 14 residues long. The CDR3 nucleotides read TGCGCCAGCAGCTCGGAGGACGGTGACTATGGCTACACCTTC. This translates into CASSSEDGDYGYTF. Variable domain in full (rest from reference TRBV5-1 and TRBJ1-2): KAGVTQTPRYLIKTRGQQVTLSCSPISGHRSVSWYQQTPGQGLQFLFEYFSETQRNKGNFPGRFSGRQFSNSRSEMNVSTLELGDSALYLCASSSEDGDYGYTFGSGTRLTVV.

This chain joins TRBV4-1 and TRBJ2-5; 10 nucleotides agree with TRBD1. The CDR3 is 15 residues long. CDR1 is MGHRA, CDR2 YSYEKL, per germline. V shed 4 bases, J shed 4 bases, and the junction held 6 bases outside the gene matches. In DNA, the CDR3 is TGCGCCAGCAGCCGGCCCGGACAGGGGGTAGAGACCCAGTACTTC. Protein sequence: CASSRPGQGVETQYF.

The chain is built from TRBV5-1 and TRBJ2-7; D perhaps matches TRBD1 (6 bases). The CDR3 consists of 12 residues. V lost 4 bases, J lost 2 bases, and 7 bases lay in between. Per germline, CDR1 SGHRS and CDR2 YFSETQ. The CDR3 loop reads CASSRDTYEQYF. As DNA, the CDR3 is TGCGCCAGCAGCAGGGACACCTACGAGCAGTACTTC.

The V gene is TRBV5-6, the J gene TRBJ2-7, with D maybe TRBD1 (6 bases). CDR3 length equals 17 residues. The germline V gene has CDR1 SGHDT and CDR2 YYEEEE. V was shortened by 0 bases and J by 0 bases, with 16 bases between the two germline ends. The CDR3 region has the DNA TGTGCCAGCAGCTTGGATAAAGGGGGAACCTCCTCCTACGAGCAGTACTTC. Translation: CASSLDKGGTSSYEQYF.

This sequence joins TRBV18 and TRBJ2-7; D is ambiguous. The V end lost 4 bases, the J end lost 7 bases, and 20 bases lay between the germline ends. CDR3 size: 15 residues. The V gene's germline CDR1 is KGHSH and CDR2 LQKENI. CDR3 residues: CASSLLGQSFGEQYF. The CDR3, as DNA: TGTGCCAGCTCACTCTTGGGTCAATCCTTTGGGGAGCAGTACTTC.

J is TRBJ2-2 and V is TRBV4-3; TRBD2 matches at 7 bases. J gave up 1 base and V 0 bases, and 20 bases lay outside the gene matches. The CDR3 length is 22 residues. Germline assignment: CDR1 LGHNA and CDR2 YSLEER. The CDR3 nucleotides read TGCGCCAGCAGCCAAGAAGCACTAGGTCGAAATTCGGCTAGCGGGAACACCGGGGAGCTGTTTTTT. It yields the protein CASSQEALGRNSASGNTGELFF.

The chain carries TRBV5-1 and TRBJ1-3; the D is unclear. Trimming left V 0 bases short and J 0 bases short, with 10 bases between. Germline loops: CDR1 SGHRS, CDR2 YFSETQ. CDR3 length equals 16 residues. The CDR3 sequence: CASSLELQYSGNTIYF. The CDR3 coding sequence is TGCGCCAGCAGCTTGGAACTTCAGTACTCTGGAAACACCATATATTTT.

This chain links TRBV5-4 with TRBJ2-7, with D possibly matching TRBD1 (5 bases). Trimming pared 1 base from V and 3 bases from J, leaving 14 bases between. The CDR3 loop spans 15 amino acids. Germline V CDR1 and CDR2: SGHNT, YYREEE (reference sequence). CDR3: CASSLRAGSFYEQYF. CDR3 DNA: TGTGCCAGCAGCTTGAGGGCAGGGTCTTTCTACGAGCAGTACTTC.

The rearrangement uses TRBV7-2 and TRBJ2-3; no clear D. Germline-derived CDR1 and CDR2 are SGHTA and FQGNSA. Trimming left V 2 bases short and J 2 bases short, with 8 bases between. The CDR3 is made up of 14 amino acids. The CDR3 sequence is CASSLLGFTDTQYF. In DNA, the CDR3 is TGTGCCAGCAGCTTATTGGGGTTCACAGATACGCAGTATTTT.

CDR3 in amino acids: CASSPGSNYGYTF. DNA for the CDR3: TGTGCCAGCAGTCCAGGGTCTAACTATGGCTACACCTTC. The rearrangement joins TRBV11-2 to TRBJ1-2; a possible D gene is TRBD1 (5 bases). Germline CDR1 reads SGHAT; CDR2 reads FQNNGV. CDR3 length equals 13 residues. Trimming cost V 6 bases and J 0 bases, with 8 bases left between them.

The genes are TRBV7-2 and TRBJ2-5; TRBD2 matches at 8 bases. Germline CDR1 is SGHTA and CDR2 is FQGNSA. Trimming cost V 5 bases and J 6 bases; bases outside gene matches: 8. The CDR3 is made up of 14 amino acids. CDR3 sequence (DNA): TGTGCCAGCAGCCTTACCCGGGGGGGGCAGACCCAGTACTTC. This translates into CASSLTRGGQTQYF. Using reference TRBV7-2 and TRBJ2-5 for the parts outside the CDR3, the full variable domain is GAGVSQSPSNKVTEKGKDVELRCDPISGHTALYWYRQSLGQGLEFLIYFQGNSAPDKSGLPSDRFSAERTGGSVSTLTIQRTQQEDSAVYLCASSLTRGGQTQYFGPGTRLLVL.

The chain uses TRBV29-1 and TRBJ1-1; maybe TRBD1 (6 bases). CDR1 and CDR2 from the germline V gene are SQVTM and ANQGSEA. The CDR3 has 11 residues. Trimming shortened V by 5 bases and J by 10 bases, and 14 bases separated the two germline ends. CDR3 sequence: CSVSITGLAFF. Written as DNA, the CDR3 is TGCAGCGTTTCGATCACAGGGCTAGCTTTCTTT. Using reference TRBV29-1 and TRBJ1-1 for the parts outside the CDR3, the full variable domain is SAVISQKPSRDICQRGTSLTIQCQVDSQVTMMFWYRQQPGQSLTLIATANQGSEATYESGFVIDKFPISRPNLTFSTLTVSNMSPEDSSIYLCSVSITGLAFFGQGTRLTVV.

This chain links TRBV18 with TRBJ2-2, with TRBD1 identical over 7 bases. CDR3 size: 15 residues. Per germline, CDR1 KGHSH and CDR2 LQKENI. J gave up 5 bases and V 8 bases, and 11 bases lay outside the gene matches. CDR3 coding DNA: TGTGCCAGCGCACTATCACAACAGGGGACCGGGGAGCTGTTTTTT. Encoded protein: CASALSQQGTGELFF.

In its sample, this clone was seen once. The gene calls are TRBV28 and TRBJ2-2, with unresolved D. This CDR3 comprises 13 residues. Per germline, CDR1 MDHEN and CDR2 SYDVKM. Trimming cost V 6 bases and J 2 bases, with 7 bases left between them. The CDR3 bases are TGTGCCAGCAGCACCCACAACACCGGGGAGCTGTTTTTT. Its translation: CASSTHNTGELFF. The variable domain in full, with the rest retrieved from reference TRBV28 and TRBJ2-2, is DVKVTQSSRYLVKRTGEKVFLECVQDMDHENMFWYRQDPGLGLRLIYFSYDVKMKEKGDIPEGYSVSREKKERFSLILESASTNQTSMYLCASSTHNTGELFFGEGSRLTVL.

The V gene is TRBV11-2, the J gene TRBJ2-1; 10 nucleotides match TRBD2. Trimming removed 1 base from V and 9 bases from J; junction bases left unmatched: 6. Looked up from germline, CDR1 is SGHAT and CDR2 is FQNNGV. The CDR3 loop spans 15 amino acids. Here the CDR3 DNA reads TGTGCCAGCAGCTTAGGGCTAGCGGGGGAAGGTGAGCAGTTCTTC. Encoded protein: CASSLGLAGEGEQFF.

V gene TRBV5-1 combines with J gene TRBJ1-6, with 8 bases lining up with TRBD1. This CDR3 comprises 14 residues. The junction had 2 bases not matched to a gene; V was cut back by 3 bases and J by 6 bases. Germline values: CDR1 SGHRS, CDR2 YFSETQ. CDR3 sequence reads: CASSSGQANSPLHF. For the CDR3, the DNA is TGCGCCAGCAGCTCGGGACAGGCTAATTCACCCCTCCACTTT.

The chain links TRBV30 to TRBJ2-3, with D perhaps assigned TRBD1 or TRBD2 (5 bases each). This CDR3 has 13 amino acids. Germline-derived CDR1 and CDR2 are GTSNPN and SVGIG (reference sequence). Deletions cut 3 bases from V and 4 bases from J, with 11 bases between. The CDR3 nucleotides are TGTGCCTGGAGCTCCGGGACCCCAGATACGCAGTATTTT. Translating it yields CAWSSGTPDTQYF. Full variable domain (outside the CDR3, taken from reference TRBV30 and TRBJ2-3): SQTIHQWPATLVQPVGSPLSLECTVEGTSNPNLYWYRQAAGRGLQLLFYSVGIGQISSEVPQNLSASRPQDRQFILSSKKLLLSDSGFYLCAWSSGTPDTQYFGPGTRLTVL.

This chain joins TRBV10-3 and TRBJ1-5, with TRBD1 matching over 11 bases. Germline V gene data show CDR1 as ENHRY and CDR2 as SYGVKD. With 6 bases clipped from V and 6 bases from J, the junction kept 10 bases outside the gene matches. CDR3 size: 16 residues. CDR3 residues: CAISRTGGQEGQPQHF. CDR3 sequence (DNA): TGTGCCATCAGCCGGACAGGGGGCCAGGAAGGTCAGCCCCAGCATTTT.

This clone came up a few times. This chain links TRBV27 with TRBJ2-3; D not certain. The CDR3 is 15 amino acids. From germline, CDR1 is MNHEY and CDR2 SMNVEV (reference sequence). Trimming shortened V by 2 bases and J by 1 base, and 10 bases separated the two germline ends. CDR3 nucleotide sequence: TGTGCCAGCAGTTTAGTAGTTCGGGGCACAGATACGCAGTATTTT. This codes for CASSLVVRGTDTQYF.

The chain couples TRBV6-5 to TRBJ1-6; D is uncertain. There are 15 residues in the CDR3. The ends were cut back, 0 bases at V and 7 bases at J, with 10 bases in the middle. Germline CDR1 MNHEY, CDR2 SVGAGI. CDR3 DNA: TGTGCCAGCAGTTACTCGAATAACCTAAATTCACCCCTCCACTTT. Translation gives CASSYSNNLNSPLHF.

This clone came up many times. The chain carries TRBV4-1 and TRBJ1-2; no reliable D call. CDR3 length: 16 amino acids. The V gene lost 4 bases and the J gene lost 1 base, with 16 bases spanning the gap. Germline CDR1 and CDR2: MGHRA and YSYEKL. For the CDR3, the DNA is TGCGCCAGCAGCCCTTCTGGGATGACATTTAACTATGGCTACACCTTC. Encoded protein: CASSPSGMTFNYGYTF.

Only a few counts were recorded for this clone. This sequence joins TRBV7-2 and TRBJ2-1, with 8 bases matching TRBD2. Germline V gene lookup returns CDR1 SGHTA and CDR2 FQGNSA. Losses at the gene ends were 5 bases for V and 7 bases for J; bases not matched to a gene: 13. The CDR3 is 16 residues long. The CDR3 nucleotides read TGTGCCAGCAGCGCGGGAGCGGGGGCTCCACCTAATGAGCAGTTCTTC. Its translation is CASSAGAGAPPNEQFF.